Each of the 7 T cell receptor beta chains below was sequenced from the same sample in a study of CXCR3-negative and CXCR3-positive naive CD8 T cells. Via 5' RACE with UMI labels, TRB cDNA libraries were prepared. TCRdb reprocessed the 5' RACE reads and reports one entry per CDR3 protein, with no DNA. This repertoire includes some 110,000 distinct CDR3 sequences. General study points: Hydrophobicity was higher for TRB CDR3s found in CXCR3-positive naive cells than in CXCR3-negative naive cells.

These receptors' antigens are unknown. The sample consisted of naive CXCR3+ CD8+ T cells from blood. Subset meaning: CD45RO-CCR7+CD27+CD95- naive CD8+ T cells expressing CXCR3 (TNR3+). The source is a human donor in good health. Some clones in this sample may be carry-over from other donors' samples.

The chain combines TRBV29-1 with TRBJ2-7. This CDR3 contains 12 residues. In germline, CDR1 is SQVTM, CDR2 ANQGSEA. The CDR3 sequence is CSVVEDAREQYF.

The chain combines TRBV29-1 with TRBJ1-2; lacking DNA, the TRBD1 call made by TCRdb goes unchecked. The CDR3 length is 12 residues. Germline assignment: CDR1 SQVTM and CDR2 ANQGSEA. This CDR3 is CSVGPRLNGYTF. The variable domain in full, with the rest retrieved from reference TRBV29-1 and TRBJ1-2, is SAVISQKPSRDICQRGTSLTIQCQVDSQVTMMFWYRQQPGQSLTLIATANQGSEATYESGFVIDKFPISRPNLTFSTLTVSNMSPEDSSIYLCSVGPRLNGYTFGSGTRLTVV.

The rearrangement links TRBV5-1 to TRBJ2-4; absent DNA, TCRdb's TRBD2 call cannot be checked. Germline V gene lookup returns CDR1 SGHRS and CDR2 YFSETQ. The CDR3 totals 15 residues. The chain's CDR3 is CASSGGTKVENIQYF.

The chain carries TRBV4-2 and TRBJ2-5; TCRdb indicates TRBD2, and absent DNA this call remains unverified. The CDR3 spans 15 residues. Germline CDR1 LGHNA, CDR2 YNFKEQ. The CDR3 here is CASSQDRTSYETQYF.

CDR3: CASSSSTGDYGYTF. The rearrangement joins TRBV7-9 to TRBJ1-2; TCRdb indicates TRBD1, and absent DNA this call remains unverified. In germline, CDR1 is SEHNR, CDR2 FQNEAQ (reference sequence). The CDR3 covers 14 residues.

The chain links TRBV4-1 to TRBJ2-3; without DNA, the TCRdb call of TRBD2 cannot be checked. The CDR3 has 16 residues. The germline gives CDR1 MGHRA, CDR2 YSYEKL. The CDR3 here is CASSPRLAGYTDTQYF.

This rearrangement joins TRBV4-1 to TRBJ1-2; TCRdb designates TRBD1, a call that cannot be tested without DNA. The CDR3 is made up of 15 amino acids. Germline V gene data show CDR1 as MGHRA and CDR2 as YSYEKL. CDR3 region: CASSQGPEFNYGYTF.